This T cell receptor beta chain originates from a study of cytomegalovirus exposure and HLA in healthy donors. Looking at the study overall: A prior analysis found 117 million unique TCR beta sequences from 150 million to 200 million T cells.

V lost 2 bases and J 9 bases, leaving 10 bases between the germline ends. Germline V gene sequence: CDR1 MNHNY, CDR2 SVGAGI (reference sequence). This CDR3 has 12 amino acids. Study results and caveats: Sequencing had likely introduced a cluster of highly shared sequence variants as an artifact.

About this clone itself: What it binds is unknown.

PCR employed 60 Vbeta and 13 Jbeta primers. The assay was immunoSEQ multiplex PCR, and TCRdb's table has in-frame clones only and misses some. Counted here are nearly 95,000 clones, 75% to 80% occurring once; the ten biggest clones make up under 4%. Donors were ostensibly healthy at sampling, although undocumented immune exposures were probable. The source is a middle-aged woman in good health and CMV-seronegative. Sequencing was performed on PBMCs. V and J are TRBV6-6 and TRBJ1-1; D unresolved. CDR3 protein: CASSYVEVKAFF. CDR3 coding DNA: TGTGCCAGCAGTTACGTTGAGGTTAAAGCTTTCTTT.